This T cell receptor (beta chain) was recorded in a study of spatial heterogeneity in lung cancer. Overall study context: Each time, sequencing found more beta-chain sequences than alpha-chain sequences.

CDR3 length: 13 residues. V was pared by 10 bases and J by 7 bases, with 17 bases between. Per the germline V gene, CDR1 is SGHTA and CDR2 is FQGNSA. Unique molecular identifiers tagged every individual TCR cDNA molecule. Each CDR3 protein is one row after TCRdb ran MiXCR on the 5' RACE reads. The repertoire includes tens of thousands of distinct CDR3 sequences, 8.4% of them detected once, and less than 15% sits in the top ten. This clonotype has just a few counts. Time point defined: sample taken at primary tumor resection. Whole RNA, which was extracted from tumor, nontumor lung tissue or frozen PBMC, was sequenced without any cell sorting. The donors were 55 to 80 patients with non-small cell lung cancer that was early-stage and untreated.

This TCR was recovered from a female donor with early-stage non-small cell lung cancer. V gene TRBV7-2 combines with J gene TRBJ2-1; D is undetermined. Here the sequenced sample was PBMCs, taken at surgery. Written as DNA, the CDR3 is TGTGCCACTACGTTGGGCCGATGGAATGAGCAGTTCTTC. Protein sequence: CATTLGRWNEQFF.